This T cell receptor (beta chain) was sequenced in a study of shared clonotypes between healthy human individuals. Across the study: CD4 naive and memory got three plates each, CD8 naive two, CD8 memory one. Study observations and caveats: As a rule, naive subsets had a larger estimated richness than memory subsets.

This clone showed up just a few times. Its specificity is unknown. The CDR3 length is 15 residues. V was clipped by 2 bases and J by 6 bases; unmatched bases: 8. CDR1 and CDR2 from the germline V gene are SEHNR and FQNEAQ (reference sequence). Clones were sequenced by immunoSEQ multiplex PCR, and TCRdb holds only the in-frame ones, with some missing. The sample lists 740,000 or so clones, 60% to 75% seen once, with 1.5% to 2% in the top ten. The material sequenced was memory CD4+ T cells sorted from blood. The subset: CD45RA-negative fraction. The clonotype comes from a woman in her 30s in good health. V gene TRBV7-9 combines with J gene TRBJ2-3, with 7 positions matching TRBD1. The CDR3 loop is CASSLTGALGDTQYF. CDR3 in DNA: TGTGCCAGCAGCTTAACAGGGGCCTTGGGCGATACGCAGTATTTT.